The source of this T cell receptor (beta chain) is a study of Graves' ophthalmopathy and Graves' hyperthyroidism. Study-level background: Peripheral blood was gathered at first diagnosis, ahead of any treatment whatsoever. Findings and caveats of the study: Blood also held most thyroid clonotypes expanded above 0.001 frequency.

This clonotype was found once. No antigen is known for it. The V end was cut by 3 bases, the J end by 4 bases, with 3 bases between. Germline V gene sequence: CDR1 DFQATT, CDR2 SNEGSKA (reference sequence). The CDR3 is 10 residues long. Other autoimmune diseases, uncontrolled infections, pregnancy or lactation ruled patients out of participation. Using RNA transcripts, the TCR beta CDR3 regions were amplified. First-round RT-PCR employed HTBI primers, with a second-round multiplex PCR after it. TCRdb re-called the multiplex PCR reads with MiXCR, one entry per CDR3 protein. The table has roughly 160,000 distinct CDR3 sequences, approximately 40% seen once.

The TCR was taken from a man aged 25-45 years with Graves' ophthalmopathy. The sample consisted of peripheral blood. J is TRBJ2-5 and V is TRBV20-1; D remains ambiguous. DNA for the CDR3: TGCAGTGCTAGTGTAGAGACCCAGTACTTC. Its translation is CSASVETQYF.